Below are 20 T cell receptor beta chains sequenced from a single sample in a study of blood T cells in healthy people across ages. It was with a sample-barcoded 5' primer and a J-beta primer mix that a second PCR of roughly 6 to 12 cycles was run. MiXCR was run by TCRdb on the 5' RACE reads, yielding one entry per CDR3 protein. The sample lists roughly 500,000 distinct CDR3 sequences; 24% were seen once. These same data were also listed under a study on T cells of mothers and their children.

Sequenced material: blood. These receptors were collected from a boy between 10 and 17 years old in good health.

This clonotype was observed a few times. This chain uses TRBV29-1 with TRBJ1-1; TRBD1 matches at 7 bases. This CDR3 is 11 amino acids long. J was trimmed by 12 bases and V by 7 bases; bases with no gene match: 11. Germline V gene data show CDR1 as SQVTM and CDR2 as ANQGSEA. This CDR3 is CSAKGRGVTFF. Written as DNA, the CDR3 is TGCAGCGCCAAGGGCAGGGGGGTAACTTTCTTT.

The chain has TRBV7-2 and TRBJ2-7, with a tentative D call TRBD1 (6 bases). The J call may be wrong; the DNA end is better matched by TRBJ2-1. The germline V gene has CDR1 SGHTA and CDR2 FQGNSA. This CDR3 has 13 amino acids. The CDR3 bases are TGTGCCAGCAGCAGTGCAGGGGAAGGTGAGCAGTTCTTC. Protein product: CASSSAGEGEQFF.

CDR3 residues: CASSERLSGRAETQYF. The CDR3 nucleotides read TGTGCCAGCAGTGAGAGGCTTAGCGGGAGGGCAGAGACCCAGTACTTC. J is TRBJ2-5 and V is TRBV2; 11 bases fit TRBD2. The germline V gene encodes CDR1 SNHLY and CDR2 FYNNEI. The CDR3 sequence is 16 residues long. V was pared by 3 bases and J by 4 bases, with 7 bases of the junction left unmatched.

V is TRBV18 and J is TRBJ2-7; 8 bases are shared with TRBD2. Germline V gene sequence: CDR1 KGHSH, CDR2 LQKENI. J gave up 6 bases and V 2 bases, and 9 bases lay outside the gene matches. CDR3 length equals 15 residues. Here the CDR3 reads CASSPSGGGGGEQYF. DNA for the CDR3: TGTGCCAGCTCACCAAGCGGGGGTGGTGGTGGCGAGCAGTACTTC.

This clonotype was recorded a few times. The genes are TRBV28 and TRBJ2-4; D perhaps matches TRBD2 (7 bases). The CDR3 sequence is 14 residues long. The germline V gene has CDR1 MDHEN and CDR2 SYDVKM. The V end lost 4 bases, the J end lost 8 bases, and 15 bases lay between the germline ends. The DNA of the CDR3 is TGTGCCAGCAGTTCAGCAGGGGAGGGGGACATTCAGTACTTC. Protein sequence: CASSSAGEGDIQYF.

The chain links TRBV12-3 or TRBV12-4 to TRBJ1-2; a weak D match, TRBD1 (6 bases). V lost 5 bases to trimming and J lost 0 bases, with 16 bases between them. The CDR3 is 16 amino acids. The CDR3 here is CASSRRTEPSNYGYTF. CDR3 bases: TGTGCCAGCAGTAGGAGGACAGAACCTTCTAACTATGGCTACACCTTC.

This clonotype was recorded a few times. The chain recombines TRBV9 with TRBJ2-5; TRBD1 agrees at 7 bases. The V segment lost 0 bases and the J segment 4 bases; nucleotides outside the gene matches: 6. The CDR3 runs to 15 residues. Germline CDR1 SGDLS, CDR2 YYNGEE. The CDR3 region has the DNA TGTGCCAGCAGCGTAGGTGAGGGGGCCGGAGAGACCCAGTACTTC. It encodes CASSVGEGAGETQYF.

This chain joins TRBV12-3 or TRBV12-4 and TRBJ2-3, with D possibly matching TRBD2 (5 bases). The length of the CDR3 is 15 residues. The ends were cut back, 8 bases at V and 5 bases at J, with 20 bases in the middle. CDR3 region: CASSIEGSSRDTQYF. The CDR3, as DNA: TGTGCCAGCTCCATTGAGGGTTCTTCAAGAGATACGCAGTATTTT.

The chain joins TRBV15 to TRBJ2-5; TRBD2 is a possible D gene (6 bases). The germline V gene has CDR1 LNHNV and CDR2 YYDKDF (reference sequence). Trimming left V 4 bases short and J 4 bases short, with 28 bases between. The CDR3 consists of 19 residues. For the CDR3, the DNA is TGTGCCACCAGCACCGATCGCTCTGGGCGGGGCCGCATTACAGAGACCCAGTACTTC. Its protein product is CATSTDRSGRGRITETQYF.

The chain links TRBV4-3 to TRBJ2-1; 8 positions match TRBD2. The CDR3 is made up of 16 amino acids. Germline assignment: CDR1 LGHNA and CDR2 YSLEER. Losses at the gene ends were 2 bases for V and 4 bases for J; bases not matched to a gene: 7. CDR3 protein: CASSQKRTSGYNEQFF. For the CDR3, the DNA is TGCGCCAGCAGCCAAAAGAGAACTAGCGGTTACAATGAGCAGTTCTTC.

The chain couples TRBV6-5 to TRBJ2-6; 9 positions agree with TRBD2. The trim removed 0 bases at V and 0 bases at J, leaving 3 bases unmatched. The germline CDR1 and CDR2 sequences are MNHEY and SVGAGI. The CDR3 totals 18 residues. The CDR3: CASSYSTSGLSGANVLTF. The CDR3 DNA reads TGTGCCAGCAGTTACTCGACTAGCGGACTCTCTGGGGCCAACGTCCTGACTTTC.

There are a few counts of this clonotype. The V and J genes are TRBV20-1 and TRBJ2-1; perhaps TRBD1 as D (5 bases). Germline V lookup: CDR1 DFQATT, CDR2 SNEGSKA (reference sequence). Trimming stripped 5 bases from V and 7 bases from J, with 9 bases between. The CDR3 runs 11 residues. The CDR3 bases are TGCAGTGCTCAACAGGTGAATGAGCAGTTCTTC. Protein: CSAQQVNEQFF.

This clonotype was detected a few times. V is TRBV4-1 and J is TRBJ1-2; TRBD1 matches at 12 bases. The CDR3 is made up of 15 amino acids. Per the germline V gene, CDR1 is MGHRA and CDR2 is YSYEKL. V lost 0 bases, J lost 8 bases, and 4 bases stayed unmatched. The CDR3 spells CASSQEGQGARGYTF. The CDR3 DNA sequence: TGCGCCAGCAGCCAAGAGGGACAGGGGGCTAGAGGCTACACCTTC.

The chain joins TRBV28 to TRBJ1-1, with no clear D. Germline assignment: CDR1 MDHEN and CDR2 SYDVKM. There are 14 residues in the CDR3. The V end lost 5 bases, the J end lost 6 bases, and 16 bases lay between the germline ends. As DNA, the CDR3 is TGTGCCAGCAGTCCCCTATTGGGGATCCCTGAAGCTTTCTTT. Its translation: CASSPLLGIPEAFF. Looking up the rest from reference TRBV28 and TRBJ1-1 gives the full variable domain: DVKVTQSSRYLVKRTGEKVFLECVQDMDHENMFWYRQDPGLGLRLIYFSYDVKMKEKGDIPEGYSVSREKKERFSLILESASTNQTSMYLCASSPLLGIPEAFFGQGTRLTVV.

This clonotype was detected a few times. This rearrangement joins TRBV20-1 to TRBJ2-2; tentative D call: TRBD1 (5 bases). CDR3 length: 13 amino acids. The V and J ends lost 3 bases and 3 bases respectively, with 8 bases between them. Germline V gene data show CDR1 as DFQATT and CDR2 as SNEGSKA (reference sequence). CDR3 in amino acids: CSASPGYTGELFF. The CDR3 DNA follows: TGCAGTGCTAGTCCAGGGTACACCGGGGAGCTGTTTTTT.

This sequence joins TRBV15 and TRBJ2-1; TRBD1 is a possible D gene (5 bases). Trimming shortened V by 0 bases and J by 10 bases, and 13 bases separated the two germline ends. The CDR3 consists of 14 residues. Per germline, CDR1 LNHNV and CDR2 YYDKDF (reference sequence). CDR3 DNA: TGTGCCACCAGCAGAGATTTGCAAGGACAAGAGCAGTTCTTC. Translating gives CATSRDLQGQEQFF.

This chain connects TRBV20-1 to TRBJ2-3; D possibly corresponds to TRBD1 (7 bases). The CDR3 sequence is 14 residues long. V was cut by 7 bases and J by 1 base, with 15 bases left in between. In germline, CDR1 is DFQATT, CDR2 SNEGSKA (reference sequence). DNA of the CDR3: TGCAGTGATAGGCGGGACAGACGCACAGATACGCAGTATTTT. Its protein is CSDRRDRRTDTQYF.

The chain couples TRBV12-5 to TRBJ2-5; possible D gene TRBD2, 7 bases. From germline, CDR1 is LGHNT and CDR2 FRNRAP. V lost 6 bases to trimming and J lost 3 bases, with 17 bases between them. The CDR3 is made up of 15 amino acids. CDR3 protein: CASGLGGNREETQYF. The DNA of the CDR3 is TGTGCTAGTGGCCTCGGGGGGAACAGGGAAGAGACCCAGTACTTC.

This chain joins TRBV4-3 and TRBJ1-1, with D perhaps matching TRBD1 (5 bases). Germline assignment: CDR1 LGHNA and CDR2 YSLEER. Trimming shortened V by 0 bases and J by 3 bases, and 11 bases separated the two germline ends. This CDR3 spans 15 amino acids. The CDR3 DNA is TGCGCCAGCAGCCAAGACAGCCAGGGAGACACTGAAGCTTTCTTT. It encodes CASSQDSQGDTEAFF.

The rearrangement uses TRBV2 and TRBJ2-5, with TRBD1 as a possible D gene (5 bases). The last part of the DNA fits TRBJ2-7 better; the J call may be wrong. CDR3 length: 15 residues. Per germline, CDR1 SNHLY and CDR2 FYNNEI. The CDR3 DNA is TGTGCCAGCGTCGACCAGGGAACGGGCATGGACGAGCAGTACTTC. It encodes CASVDQGTGMDEQYF.